The T cell receptor beta chain described here comes from a study of post-analysis software for immune sequencing data (dated by TCRdb to the mid-2010s). Looking at the study overall: Relapsing-remitting, secondary progressive and progressive-relapsing multiple sclerosis were recorded as disease courses, and subtype annotation was lacking for some patients. A subset of samples was prepared in parallel using single-end sample barcoding, then pooled and co-amplified after Illumina adapter ligation. The multiple sclerosis patient repertoires were compared with approximately 11 previously published healthy control repertoires from donors aged about 6 to 26 years.

Receptors were amplified or captured by PCR. Sequenced on an Illumina HiSeq 2500. Unique molecular identifiers were incorporated into TCR beta cDNA libraries to reduce PCR and sequencing biases. Approximately 500,000 cDNA molecules were obtained for every 1 to 10 million input T cells, so each molecule roughly corresponded to one T cell. The patient libraries were prepared and sequenced with the same protocol used for the earlier healthy control dataset. Samples belonging to the same batch were prepared together, multiplexed and sequenced on a shared HiSeq lane. On the study's bioinformatics: Raw barcoded reads were processed with MIGEC, and single-read molecular identifier groups were discarded before consensus assembly and CDR3 extraction. Clonotype tables were post-analysed with VDJtools, and diversity was normalized by down-sampling all datasets to the smallest sample size. To correct batch-related cross-sample contamination, repertoire overlap clustering matched CDR3 amino acid sequences but not nucleotide sequences. TCRdb reworked the public reads: Q25 trimming with fastp, MiXCR clone assembly, productive beta chains retained. Rows merge per CDR3 protein into single entries with the most common DNA and genes. Clone size and V and J calls follow TCRdb, not the original study. Here the sample has 150,000 or so distinct CDR3 sequences; around 36% occur a single time. Together, the top ten hold 25% to 35% of the sample.

Broad study findings and their caveats: The control group was slightly older than the multiple sclerosis patient group. Multiple sclerosis patients had significantly lower normalized Chao1 diversity than controls, a result that suggests substantial peripheral T-cell clonal expansion. Strong co-clustering of samples prepared in the same batch was shown by direct clustering with F measure, prompting a batch-effect correction. Patients showed significantly higher frequencies than controls for roughly 5 TRBV segments, among them TRBV5-6, TRBV5-1 and TRBV20-1.

A remark on this clonotype: Its antigen remains undetermined. One end of the junction varies from germline; a read error may be responsible.

From cysteine to phenylalanine, the CDR3 is 15 amino acids long. Just CDR3 DNA is preserved here, 45 bases in frame from base 1. Sample time point, as interpreted from the label and publication: second blood draw from one MS patient after hematopoietic stem cell transplantation. To demonstrate the VDJtools post-analysis software, TCR beta repertoires were profiled from the peripheral blood of about 13 young patients with multiple sclerosis. Multiple sclerosis patients were children and adolescents aged roughly 6 to 16 years. Here the chain combines TRBV12-3 or TRBV12-4 and TRBJ1-4, with the D gene uncertain. The clonotype was recovered from a girl under 18 with multiple sclerosis. Donor details come from another sample of the same person, matched by shared clones. The source material was blood, sampled after autologous hematopoietic stem cell transplantation. The DNA is TGTGCCAGCAGACGCGGAGGGTCTCCGAATGACAAACGGTTTTTT. It translates to CASRRGGSPNDKRFF.